The 28 T cell receptor beta chains in this list originate from one sample, sequenced in a study of CD8+ T cells in alopecia areata. Treatment here: oral pan-JAK inhibitor, 5-10 mg twice daily. TCR sequencing used cDNA made by reverse transcription of extracted RNA. The assay was immunoSEQ multiplex PCR, and TCRdb's table has in-frame clones only and misses some. The sample records roughly 70,000 clones, around 29% being singletons. The sample was CD8+ T cells sorted from blood, taken at week 4, from a patient treated with tofacitinib. These TCRs come from a human donor with alopecia areata.

This clone was observed a handful of times. The chain joins TRBV29-1 to TRBJ2-7; tentatively, D is TRBD2 (6 bases). The germline V gene has CDR1 SQVTM and CDR2 ANQGSEA. CDR3 length: 13 amino acids. Trimming took off 5 bases at V and 4 bases at J, with 15 bases between the two ends. Written as DNA, the CDR3 is TGCAGCGTTAGGAGCCCCGGAGGGTACGAGCAGTACTTC. It translates to CSVRSPGGYEQYF.

The genes are TRBV29-1 and TRBJ1-2; D remains unclear. The CDR3 length is 11 residues. V shed 0 bases and J shed 5 bases, with 4 bases lying between them. CDR1 and CDR2 from the germline V gene are SQVTM and ANQGSEA. For the CDR3, the DNA is TGCAGCGTTGAAGAGAAGTATGGCTACACCTTC. Protein sequence: CSVEEKYGYTF.

The V gene is TRBV29-1, the J gene TRBJ1-2; a weak D match, TRBD1 (5 bases). The germline V and J ends were trimmed by 6 bases and 4 bases, with 12 bases remaining between them. The germline V gene encodes CDR1 SQVTM and CDR2 ANQGSEA. This CDR3 contains 12 residues. For the CDR3, the DNA is TGCAGCGTCTCCGGGGGGGTCTATGGCTACACCTTC. This translates into CSVSGGVYGYTF.

The gene calls are TRBV4-1 and TRBJ2-3; the D gene could be TRBD1 or TRBD2 (5 bases each). V dropped 5 bases and J dropped 0 bases, with 18 bases sitting between them. The CDR3 sequence is 17 residues long. CDR1 and CDR2 from the germline V gene are MGHRA and YSYEKL. DNA for the CDR3: TGCGCCAGCAGCTTCCTCACCGGGACCAGAAGCACAGATACGCAGTATTTT. Protein sequence: CASSFLTGTRSTDTQYF.

The chain has TRBV7-8 and TRBJ2-7, with 7 bases fitting TRBD1. V shed 5 bases and J 3 bases; nucleotides not matched to a gene: 7. The CDR3 loop spans 14 amino acids. The V gene's germline CDR1 is SGHVS and CDR2 FQNEAQ. The CDR3 region has the DNA TGTGCCAGCAGCCCCGACCGGGACAGCTACGAGCAGTACTTC. Protein product: CASSPDRDSYEQYF.

The chain has TRBV29-1 and TRBJ2-5; 9 bases align to TRBD2. Germline values: CDR1 SQVTM, CDR2 ANQGSEA. The CDR3 sequence is 16 residues long. V dropped 3 bases and J dropped 3; count of bases not matched to a gene: 11. CDR3 protein: CSVEGRLAGLEETQYF. The CDR3, as DNA: TGCAGCGTTGAGGGTAGGCTAGCGGGATTGGAAGAGACCCAGTACTTC.

This sequence joins TRBV10-3 and TRBJ2-3; no definite D call. Deletions cut 2 bases from V and 1 base from J, with 7 bases between. The germline V gene has CDR1 ENHRY and CDR2 SYGVKD. The CDR3 length is 14 residues. The CDR3 DNA is TGTGCCATCAGTGAGGTTTGGGGCACAGATACGCAGTATTTT. Translation: CAISEVWGTDTQYF.

There are a few counts of this clone. This chain connects TRBV6-5 to TRBJ1-5, with TRBD1 matching 7 bases. J was trimmed by 6 bases and V by 0 bases; bases with no gene match: 2. Germline CDR1 and CDR2: MNHEY and SVGAGI. The CDR3 is 14 amino acids. Written as DNA, the CDR3 is TGTGCCAGCAGTTACTCCCAGGGGGGTCAGCCCCAGCATTTT. Translating it yields CASSYSQGGQPQHF.

The chain has TRBV7-8 and TRBJ2-7; no clear D gene. Between the trimmed V and J ends, which lost 5 bases and 0 bases, there was a span of 2 bases. The CDR3 sequence is 11 residues long. Germline loops: CDR1 SGHVS, CDR2 FQNEAQ. CDR3 protein: CASSNSYEQYF. CDR3 DNA sequence: TGTGCCAGCAGCAACTCCTACGAGCAGTACTTC.

This clone was picked up a small number of times. The J gene is TRBJ1-5, the V gene TRBV13, with TRBD1 identical over 8 bases. V was pared by 0 bases and J by 6 bases, with 4 bases of the junction left unmatched. Looked up from germline, CDR1 is PRHDT and CDR2 is FYEKMQ (reference sequence). The CDR3 runs to 15 residues. The CDR3 bases are TGTGCCAGCAGCTTAGGCCCACAGGGGGGTCAGCCCCAGCATTTT. Translated: CASSLGPQGGQPQHF.

V and J are TRBV27 and TRBJ1-1, with D perhaps TRBD1 (5 bases). This CDR3 region has 15 residues. Trimming removed 0 bases from V and 4 bases from J, with 12 bases in between. The germline CDR1 and CDR2 sequences are MNHEY and SMNVEV (reference sequence). The DNA for the CDR3 is TGTGCCAGCAGTTTATCTAAGGGGCCGGGCACTGAAGCTTTCTTT. Protein product: CASSLSKGPGTEAFF.

The rearrangement uses TRBV2 and TRBJ2-7; D gene uncertain. V gave up 5 bases and J gave up 0 bases, with 14 bases separating them. The CDR3 loop spans 15 amino acids. Germline-derived CDR1 and CDR2 are SNHLY and FYNNEI. CDR3: CASSSRYPSSYEQYF. CDR3 coding DNA: TGTGCCAGCAGTAGTCGGTACCCTAGCTCCTACGAGCAGTACTTC.

The gene calls are TRBV5-7 and TRBJ2-7; D gene uncertain. TRBV5-7 is an ORF, with its function uncertain. The CDR3 length is 11 residues. V was pared by 2 bases and J by 6 bases, with 6 bases between. DNA for the CDR3: TGTGCCAGCAGCTTCGTAGGCGAGCAGTACTTC. This codes for CASSFVGEQYF.

This clone was picked up one time. The V gene is TRBV19, the J gene TRBJ2-1; the match to TRBD1 covers 11 bases. CDR1 and CDR2 from the germline V gene are LNHDA and SQIVND (reference sequence). J lost 1 base, V lost 10 bases, and 9 bases had no gene match. CDR3 size: 16 residues. The CDR3 nucleotides are TGTGCCACCTCACAAGGACAGGGGGCTTCCTACAATGAGCAGTTCTTC. Encoded protein: CATSQGQGASYNEQFF.

The chain joins TRBV23-1 to TRBJ2-7; no firm D call. TRBV23-1 has ORF status, its function being uncertain. Trimming stripped 0 bases from V and 1 base from J, with 13 bases between. The CDR3 covers 16 residues. The CDR3 region has the DNA TGCGCCAGCAGTCAATCCGGTGGCACGGGTTCCTACGAGCAGTACTTC. It specifies CASSQSGGTGSYEQYF.

The chain combines TRBV9 with TRBJ2-1; TRBD2 matches 7 bases. The CDR3 is made up of 15 amino acids. Germline V gives CDR1 SGDLS, CDR2 YYNGEE. V dropped 6 bases and J dropped 6; count of bases not matched to a gene: 12. DNA for the CDR3: TGTGCCAGCACCCAGGGCGGGAGTTTTGGCAATGAGCAGTTCTTC. Translated: CASTQGGSFGNEQFF. The variable domain in full, completed from reference TRBV9 and TRBJ2-1, reads DSGVTQTPKHLITATGQRVTLRCSPRSGDLSVYWYQQSLDQGLQFLIQYYNGEERAKGNILERFSAQQFPDLHSELNLSSLELGDSALYFCASTQGGSFGNEQFFGPGTRLTVL.

There are a few counts of this clone. This rearrangement joins TRBV29-1 to TRBJ2-2; 10 bases fit TRBD2. V was clipped by 6 bases and J by 5 bases; unmatched bases: 3. The germline CDR1 and CDR2 sequences are SQVTM and ANQGSEA. This CDR3 region has 13 residues. The CDR3 DNA is TGCAGCGTCAGGGGACTAGCGACCGGGGAGCTGTTTTTT. This encodes CSVRGLATGELFF.

This clone showed up just once. The chain links TRBV27 to TRBJ1-5, with no clear D. Trimming stripped 3 bases from V and 0 bases from J, with 3 bases between. The germline gives CDR1 MNHEY, CDR2 SMNVEV (reference sequence). The CDR3 length is 13 residues. CDR3 residues: CASSFNSNQPQHF. DNA of the CDR3: TGTGCCAGCAGTTTTAATAGCAATCAGCCCCAGCATTTT.

In its sample, this clone was seen a few times. The chain has TRBV2 and TRBJ2-1; 9 positions match TRBD2. The length of the CDR3 is 14 residues. Trimming took 9 bases from V and 1 from J; bases not matched to a gene: 4. Germline CDR1 reads SNHLY; CDR2 reads FYNNEI. The CDR3 DNA is TGTGCCAGTTTAGCGGGAGCATCCTACAATGAGCAGTTCTTC. The encoded protein is CASLAGASYNEQFF.

V usage is TRBV30 and J usage is TRBJ1-2; D ambiguous. V lost 1 base to trimming and J lost 14 bases, with 14 bases between them. The germline CDR1 and CDR2 sequences are GTSNPN and SVGIG (reference sequence). CDR3 length: 11 amino acids. CDR3 protein: CAWSESRIGTF. In DNA, the CDR3 is TGTGCCTGGAGTGAAAGTCGGATAGGTACCTTC.

In this sample, this clone is medium-sized. The chain joins TRBV28 to TRBJ2-3; D call uncertain. Germline lookup yields CDR1 MDHEN and CDR2 SYDVKM. The length of the CDR3 is 15 residues. Trimming took off 7 bases at V and 0 bases at J, with 14 bases between the two ends. Here the CDR3 reads CASTALWSSTDTQYF. CDR3 DNA sequence: TGTGCCAGCACCGCCCTATGGTCTAGCACAGATACGCAGTATTTT.

This chain links TRBV13 with TRBJ2-5; 7 bases fit TRBD1. The germline V gene encodes CDR1 PRHDT and CDR2 FYEKMQ (reference sequence). With 5 bases clipped from V and 5 bases from J, the junction kept 2 bases outside the gene matches. The CDR3 is 12 residues long. The CDR3 DNA reads as TGTGCCAGCAGCCCGGACAGGGAGACCCAGTACTTC. Translation: CASSPDRETQYF.

This clone was detected only a few times. The V call is TRBV7-8, the J call TRBJ2-7; TRBD2 matches at 8 bases. Germline CDR1 SGHVS, CDR2 FQNEAQ. V lost 1 base to trimming and J lost 5 bases; unmatched junction nucleotides: 7. The CDR3 loop spans 15 amino acids. The CDR3 reads CASSLVGAGGHEQYF. For the CDR3, the DNA is TGTGCCAGCAGCTTAGTAGGGGCGGGAGGTCACGAGCAGTACTTC.

The table lists this clone with a few counts. The chain combines TRBV30 with TRBJ1-2; no clear D. CDR3 size: 14 residues. CDR1 is GTSNPN, CDR2 SVGIG, per germline (reference sequence). The V end lost 2 bases, the J end lost 4 bases, and 14 bases lay between the germline ends. This CDR3 reads CAWSLDGISYGYTF. CDR3 bases: TGTGCCTGGAGTCTCGACGGTATCTCCTATGGCTACACCTTC.

The rearrangement uses TRBV2 and TRBJ2-1; D is unclear. The germline V gene has CDR1 SNHLY and CDR2 FYNNEI. V was cut by 7 bases and J by 3 bases, with 1 base left in between. The CDR3 has 10 residues. The CDR3 protein is CASNYNEQFF. Written as DNA, the CDR3 is TGTGCCAGCAACTACAATGAGCAGTTCTTC. Using reference TRBV2 and TRBJ2-1 for the parts outside the CDR3, the full variable domain is EPEVTQTPSHQVTQMGQEVILRCVPISNHLYFYWYRQILGQKVEFLVSFYNNEISEKSEIFDDQFSVERPDGSNFTLKIRSTKLEDSAMYFCASNYNEQFFGPGTRLTVL.

This clone was observed at least ten times. V gene TRBV4-1 combines with J gene TRBJ2-5; TRBD2 aligns across 10 bases. The CDR3 spans 15 residues. Germline V gene lookup returns CDR1 MGHRA and CDR2 YSYEKL. The V and J ends lost 0 bases and 5 bases, in that order; junction bases with no gene match: 3. The CDR3 bases are TGCGCCAGCAGCCAAGACTCTAGCGGGAGTGAGACCCAGTACTTC. This sequence encodes CASSQDSSGSETQYF.

The sample holds a few counts of this clone. The chain links TRBV23-1 to TRBJ2-5, with D perhaps assigned TRBD1 or TRBD2 (5 bases each). TRBV23-1 is identified as an open reading frame with a role that is uncertain. The CDR3 has 14 residues. V gave up 11 bases and J gave up 2 bases, with 18 bases separating them. The CDR3 nucleotides read TGCGCCCCCGGTCTGCCGGGACCTCAAGAGACCCAGTACTTC. This gives the protein CAPGLPGPQETQYF.

The chain uses TRBV2 and TRBJ2-2; 7 bases map to TRBD1. This CDR3 is 14 amino acids long. With 6 bases clipped from V and 6 bases from J, the junction kept 7 bases outside the gene matches. Germline CDR1 and CDR2: SNHLY and FYNNEI. CDR3 nucleotides: TGTGCCAGCAGGAGGACAGGCGGCGCCGGGGAGCTGTTTTTT. This gives the protein CASRRTGGAGELFF.